This entry features one T cell receptor beta chain sequence. These data belong to a study of blood T cell repertoires in COVID-19. Looking at the study overall: Sites across the United States, Italy and Spain contributed samples from acute and convalescent COVID-19. PBMCs, B-cell-depleted T cells, or T cells were the source of the cDNA or gDNA that made up the material.

The CDR3 is 14 residues long. Between the trimmed V and J ends, which lost 2 bases and 3 bases, there was a span of 7 bases. Germline V gene lookup returns CDR1 SNHLY and CDR2 FYNNEI. Participants were aged roughly 18 to 95 years, lived in over 20 US areas, and enrolled virtually. Clinical history as reported by participants underpinned cohort assignment. Assay used: immunoSEQ multiplex PCR; TCRdb lists only in-frame clones, some missing. The sample consists of roughly 260,000 clones, roughly 87% of them appearing once. Sequencing was done on a sample of PBMCs or T cells enriched from blood (not recorded which). This chain links TRBV2 with TRBJ1-4; the D is unclear. This TCR came from a woman aged 30 to 39 with acute COVID-19. CDR3 nucleotides: TGTGCCAGCAGTGAATTGGGAGCTAATGAAAAACTGTTTTTT. Its translation: CASSELGANEKLFF.